The 31 T cell receptor beta chains listed next were all sequenced from one sample in a study of T cells in localized non-small cell lung cancer (dated by TCRdb to about 2020). The method was the immunoSEQ multiplex PCR assay. Sourced from immuneACCESS, this table was stored by TCRdb with only in-frame sequences that have V and J called. A share of the clones is absent; for the studies checked, an unresolved V gene accounts for under half, and the remainder has no known explanation. For this sample there are 70,000 to 95,000 clones; approximately 91% appear just once. The ten largest clones add up to 4.1% of the sample. The source material was PBMCs, sampled before any cancer treatment. Source of these receptors: a woman aged 40-69 years with stage II squamous cell lung carcinoma.

This sequence joins TRBV2 and TRBJ2-1; D gene ambiguous. This CDR3 region has 11 residues. The ends were cut back, 6 bases at V and 10 bases at J, with 10 bases in the middle. Germline loops: CDR1 SNHLY, CDR2 FYNNEI. The CDR3 DNA reads as TGTGCCAGCAGATCAGTCGAGGAGCAGTTCTTC. Encoded protein: CASRSVEEQFF.

The V gene is TRBV7-6, the J gene TRBJ2-3, with 15 bases that match TRBD2. The germline V gene encodes CDR1 SGHVS and CDR2 FNYEAQ. V gave up 5 bases and J gave up 4 bases; unmatched junction bases: 7. The CDR3 spans 17 residues. The CDR3 DNA is TGTGCCAGCAGCCCCCGGACTAGCGGGAGGGCAGCAGATACGCAGTATTTT. The encoded protein is CASSPRTSGRAADTQYF.

The chain has TRBV6-6 and TRBJ1-4; perhaps TRBD1 as D (5 bases). V was pared by 7 bases and J by 7 bases, with 19 bases between. This CDR3 has 15 amino acids. Germline values: CDR1 MNHNY, CDR2 SVGAGI (reference sequence). The CDR3 DNA follows: TGTGCCAGCACCCCCAGGGAAACTACGGGTGAAAAACTGTTTTTT. Translated, it gives CASTPRETTGEKLFF.

This chain joins TRBV30 and TRBJ1-2, with D perhaps TRBD1 (5 bases). Trimming pared 3 bases from V and 7 bases from J, leaving 18 bases between. Germline V gene sequence: CDR1 GTSNPN, CDR2 SVGIG (reference sequence). The CDR3 runs 14 residues. The CDR3 nucleotides read TGTGCCTGGAGAGGGGACTCCACATTACGTGGCTACACCTTC. The encoded protein is CAWRGDSTLRGYTF.

The chain has TRBV6-4 and TRBJ2-2; 11 positions agree with TRBD2. V was pared by 4 bases and J by 6 bases, with 10 bases of the junction left unmatched. CDR1 is MRHNA, CDR2 SNTAGT, per germline. The CDR3 has 17 amino acids. The CDR3 DNA is TGTGCCAGCAGTGTCCTAGCGGGAGGCACAAGGGCCGGGGAGCTGTTTTTT. Its protein is CASSVLAGGTRAGELFF.

This clone came up once. This chain connects TRBV2 to TRBJ2-3; TRBD2 agrees at 9 bases. The germline CDR1 and CDR2 sequences are SNHLY and FYNNEI. The CDR3 is 13 amino acids. The CDR3 DNA reads as TGTGCGGTGGCTAGCGGGGCCACAGATACGCAGTATTTT. It yields the protein CAVASGATDTQYF.

This rearrangement joins TRBV29-1 to TRBJ2-7; D is tentatively TRBD1 or TRBD2 (5 bases each). Per germline, CDR1 SQVTM and CDR2 ANQGSEA. The CDR3 has 14 amino acids. V lost 4 bases, J lost 2 bases, and 15 bases lay in between. The CDR3 reads CSVVGGAGPYEQYF. In nucleotides, the CDR3 is TGCAGCGTTGTAGGAGGAGCAGGGCCCTACGAGCAGTACTTC.

V is TRBV10-2 and J is TRBJ2-1, with a possible D match to TRBD1 (6 bases). CDR1 and CDR2 from the germline V gene are WSHSY and SAAADI. Trimming removed 2 bases from V and 2 bases from J, with 13 bases in between. The CDR3 is made up of 16 amino acids. CDR3 coding DNA: TGCGCCAGCAGTGAGGTCGGGCAGGGGACCTACAATGAGCAGTTCTTC. The encoded protein is CASSEVGQGTYNEQFF.

The rearrangement links TRBV20-1 to TRBJ2-5; D is undetermined. Germline V gene lookup returns CDR1 DFQATT and CDR2 SNEGSKA (reference sequence). Deletions cut 2 bases from V and 3 bases from J, with 4 bases between. This CDR3 contains 11 residues. The CDR3 nucleotides read TGCAGTGCTAGATCCGAAGAGACCCAGTACTTC. Translation: CSARSEETQYF.

V and J are TRBV6-5 and TRBJ1-2, with D maybe TRBD1 (6 bases). This CDR3 comprises 14 residues. The V end lost 8 bases, the J end lost 2 bases, and 15 bases lay between the germline ends. Germline assignment: CDR1 MNHEY and CDR2 SVGAGI. The CDR3 nucleotides are TGTGCCAGCCAGCCGGGGAGGGGGAACTATGGCTACACCTTC. Its protein product is CASQPGRGNYGYTF.

V and J are TRBV7-9 and TRBJ2-5; 13 nucleotides line up with TRBD2. The CDR3 is 19 residues long. Per the germline V gene, CDR1 is SEHNR and CDR2 is FQNEAQ (reference sequence). Losses at the gene ends were 4 bases for V and 1 base for J; bases not matched to a gene: 12. The DNA of the CDR3 is TGTGCCAGCAGCTCCCTTCGGACTAGCGGGAGTAGGTCCCAAGAGACCCAGTACTTC. Residues: CASSSLRTSGSRSQETQYF.

The V and J genes are TRBV19 and TRBJ1-3, with TRBD1 matching 7 bases. Germline CDR1 reads LNHDA; CDR2 reads SQIVND (reference sequence). CDR3 size: 14 residues. Losses at the gene ends were 6 bases for V and 2 bases for J; bases not matched to a gene: 4. The CDR3 region has the DNA TGTGCCAGTAGCCCGACAGGGACTGGAAACACCATATATTTT. It translates to CASSPTGTGNTIYF.

The chain links TRBV5-6 to TRBJ1-3; no reliable D call. The CDR3 loop spans 13 amino acids. Germline CDR1 SGHDT, CDR2 YYEEEE. V dropped 0 bases and J dropped 4 bases, with 5 bases sitting between them. The CDR3, as DNA: TGTGCCAGCAGCTTGGAATACGGAAACACCATATATTTT. Encoded protein: CASSLEYGNTIYF.

In DNA form, the CDR3 reads TGTGCCAGCAAGGGAACCAAAAACATTCAGTACTTC. Its protein product is CASKGTKNIQYF. The V gene is TRBV14, the J gene TRBJ2-4; D is unclear. Germline V gives CDR1 SGHDN, CDR2 FVKESK. V was clipped by 7 bases and J by 2 bases, with 6 bases between them. The CDR3 is made up of 12 amino acids.

Notes on this clone: One end of the junction is discordant with germline, which a read error may explain. The chain employs TRBV7-7 and TRBJ2-1, with D tentatively TRBD1 (6 bases). Germline V CDR1 and CDR2: SSHAT, FNYEAQ (reference sequence). The CDR3 sequence is 13 residues long. CDR3 sequence (DNA): TGTGCTAGCAGCATAGGACAGAACAATGAGCAGTTCTTC. Translating it yields CASSIGQNNEQFF.

This sequence joins TRBV14 and TRBJ2-5; D unclear. Between the trimmed V and J ends, which lost 0 bases and 1 base, there was a span of 9 bases. Germline-derived CDR1 and CDR2 are SGHDN and FVKESK. The CDR3 runs to 15 residues. The CDR3 bases are TGTGCCAGCAGCCAAGATTTACGGAGCCAAGAGACCCAGTACTTC. Translating gives CASSQDLRSQETQYF.

The chain links TRBV18 to TRBJ1-2; no clear D. Trimming cost V 3 bases and J 1 base, with 9 bases left between them. CDR1 and CDR2 from the germline V gene are KGHSH and LQKENI. This CDR3 contains 14 residues. For the CDR3, the DNA is TGTGCCAGCTCACCCACAGCACTTAACTATGGCTACACCTTC. Translation: CASSPTALNYGYTF.

This rearrangement joins TRBV5-8 to TRBJ1-2, with D tentatively TRBD1 (6 bases). This CDR3 is 14 amino acids long. V lost 1 base and J 4 bases, leaving 11 bases between the germline ends. Germline V gene sequence: CDR1 SGHTS, CDR2 YDEGEE. This chain's CDR3 is CASSLRGLGYGYTF. As DNA, the CDR3 is TGTGCCAGCAGCTTGAGGGGGTTGGGCTATGGCTACACCTTC.

The chain joins TRBV12-5 to TRBJ2-1, with D perhaps matching TRBD2 (6 bases). The CDR3 totals 13 residues. Germline lookup yields CDR1 LGHNT and CDR2 FRNRAP. V was trimmed by 4 bases and J by 10 bases, leaving 14 bases between them. The CDR3 protein is CASGWRGMGEQFF. CDR3 nucleotide sequence: TGTGCTAGTGGTTGGCGGGGTATGGGCGAGCAGTTCTTC. Supplemented by reference TRBV12-5 and TRBJ2-1, the full variable domain reads DARVTQTPRHKVTEMGQEVTMRCQPILGHNTVFWYRQTMMQGLELLAYFRNRAPLDDSGMPKDRFSAEMPDATLATLKIQPSEPRDSAVYFCASGWRGMGEQFFGPGTRLTVL.

The gene calls are TRBV18 and TRBJ2-1; 9 bases are a match to TRBD1. Germline lookup yields CDR1 KGHSH and CDR2 LQKENI. This CDR3 spans 15 amino acids. V was pared by 4 bases and J by 8 bases, with 9 bases of the junction left unmatched. The CDR3 DNA is TGTGCCAGCTCACTACAGGGGGCTGGCGGGGATGAGCAGTTCTTC. It encodes CASSLQGAGGDEQFF.

V is TRBV19 and J is TRBJ1-1; D not certain. Germline V gene sequence: CDR1 LNHDA, CDR2 SQIVND (reference sequence). V was cut by 6 bases and J by 0 bases, with 8 bases left in between. CDR3 length: 13 residues. The CDR3 region is CASSSTVNTEAFF. The DNA of the CDR3 is TGTGCCAGTAGCTCGACGGTGAACACTGAAGCTTTCTTT.

The chain employs TRBV5-1 and TRBJ2-5; 9 bases line up with TRBD1. The length of the CDR3 is 15 residues. Germline trimming cut 5 bases from V and 4 bases from J; bases unmatched to any gene: 9. CDR1 SGHRS and CDR2 YFSETQ come from the germline V gene. CDR3 DNA: TGCGCCAGCAGTTTACAGGGGGCATCGGGAGAGACCCAGTACTTC. Protein: CASSLQGASGETQYF.

The count of this clone is one. The genes are TRBV6-6 and TRBJ1-2; 8 bases map to TRBD1. The germline gives CDR1 MNHNY, CDR2 SVGAGI (reference sequence). The CDR3 loop spans 15 amino acids. Germline trimming cut 5 bases from V and 6 bases from J; bases unmatched to any gene: 11. In nucleotides, the CDR3 is TGTGCCAGCAGTCAGACCGGGACAGGATCGGATGGCTACACCTTC. Translated: CASSQTGTGSDGYTF.

The chain recombines TRBV27 with TRBJ1-1; 8 positions agree with TRBD1. This CDR3 has 13 residues. Germline values: CDR1 MNHEY, CDR2 SMNVEV (reference sequence). The CDR3 DNA sequence: TGTGGACGTGGACAGGGTACGGGCGCTGAAGCTTTCTTT. Translating it yields CGRGQGTGAEAFF.

The rearrangement uses TRBV7-8 and TRBJ1-5; D is uncertain. With 5 bases removed from V and 5 bases from J, the gap between germline ends came to 13 bases. The CDR3 sequence is 14 residues long. From germline, CDR1 is SGHVS and CDR2 FQNEAQ. The CDR3 nucleotides read TGTGCCAGCAGCCCGGATAGATTCGATCAGCCCCAGCATTTT. The encoded protein is CASSPDRFDQPQHF. The variable domain in full, completed from reference TRBV7-8 and TRBJ1-5, reads GAGVSQSPRYKVAKRGQDVALRCDPISGHVSLFWYQQALGQGPEFLTYFQNEAQLDKSGLPSDRFFAERPEGSVSTLKIQRTQQEDSAVYLCASSPDRFDQPQHFGDGTRLSIL.

This clone was detected only once. The gene calls are TRBV7-9 and TRBJ2-2; 8 bases agree with TRBD2. The CDR3 has 15 amino acids. The germline gives CDR1 SEHNR, CDR2 FQNEAQ (reference sequence). After removal of 2 bases from V and 7 bases from J, the junction contained 6 bases not matched to a gene. CDR3 bases: TGTGCCAGCAGCTTAACGGGACTAGTGAGCGGGGAGCTGTTTTTT. Translation: CASSLTGLVSGELFF.

The V and J genes are TRBV28 and TRBJ1-5, with 7 bases lining up with TRBD1. Germline loops: CDR1 MDHEN, CDR2 SYDVKM. This CDR3 is 20 amino acids long. J lost 2 bases, V lost 1 base, and 17 bases had no gene match. The CDR3 sequence: CASSLLLRQGPEIRNQPQHF. The CDR3 DNA reads TGTGCCAGCAGTTTATTGTTACGACAGGGTCCTGAGATTCGCAATCAGCCCCAGCATTTT.

This clone has just one count. V gene TRBV15 combines with J gene TRBJ2-5; D is unresolved. The V end was cut by 0 bases, the J end by 1 base, with 12 bases between. The CDR3 is 16 amino acids. The germline gives CDR1 LNHNV, CDR2 YYDKDF (reference sequence). CDR3 bases: TGTGCCACCAGCAGAGAGATAGGAGCGCCCCAAGAGACCCAGTACTTC. Translation: CATSREIGAPQETQYF.

This clone was observed once. Other DNA sequences in this specimen translate into the identical CDR3. The gene calls are TRBV4-1 and TRBJ2-7; possible D gene TRBD1, 5 bases. This CDR3 has 15 residues. Per the germline V gene, CDR1 is MGHRA and CDR2 is YSYEKL. Trimming removed 1 base from V and 0 bases from J, with 10 bases in between. The CDR3 DNA is TGCGCCAGCAGCCAAGGGGGCGGAAGCTCCTACGAGCAGTACTTC. It specifies CASSQGGGSSYEQYF.

This chain connects TRBV6-1 to TRBJ1-5, with TRBD1 matching over 10 bases. V lost 4 bases to trimming and J lost 4 bases; unmatched junction nucleotides: 7. The CDR3 totals 16 residues. CDR1 and CDR2 from the germline V gene are MNHNS and SASEGT. The CDR3 protein is CASSGRDRGSNQPQHF. The CDR3 DNA follows: TGTGCCAGCAGTGGACGGGACAGGGGATCTAATCAGCCCCAGCATTTT.

This sequence joins TRBV5-4 and TRBJ2-3, with D unclear. V was shortened by 4 bases and J by 5 bases, with 14 bases between the two germline ends. The length of the CDR3 is 14 residues. The germline CDR1 and CDR2 sequences are SGHNT and YYREEE (reference sequence). The CDR3 DNA is TGTGCCAGCAGCCCTCCGGCACCAAGAGATACGCAGTATTTT. It specifies CASSPPAPRDTQYF.